Below are 12 T cell receptor beta chains sequenced from a single sample in a study of blood T cell repertoires in COVID-19. The table came from immunoSEQ multiplex PCR; TCRdb's copy has only in-frame clones and leaves some out. The repertoire holds over 200,000 clones, 75% to 85% seen once, with roughly 1.3% in the top ten. Input material: peripheral blood. The receptors derive from a woman aged 25-40 years with COVID-19, enrolled during active disease.

The V and J genes are TRBV7-2 and TRBJ1-1; 8 positions match TRBD1. The V and J ends lost 5 bases and 6 bases, in that order; junction bases with no gene match: 5. Germline lookup yields CDR1 SGHTA and CDR2 FQGNSA. The CDR3 spans 13 residues. The CDR3 reads CASSGQGNSEAFF. The CDR3 bases are TGTGCCAGCAGCGGACAGGGTAACTCTGAAGCTTTCTTT. Together with reference TRBV7-2 and TRBJ1-1, the CDR3 gives the full variable domain: GAGVSQSPSNKVTEKGKDVELRCDPISGHTALYWYRQSLGQGLEFLIYFQGNSAPDKSGLPSDRFSAERTGGSVSTLTIQRTQQEDSAVYLCASSGQGNSEAFFGQGTRLTVV.

The chain couples TRBV6-5 to TRBJ1-6; the D gene is possibly TRBD1 (5 bases). The CDR3 contains 15 residues. The V gene lost 2 bases and the J gene lost 4 bases, with 9 bases spanning the gap. Germline lookup yields CDR1 MNHEY and CDR2 SVGAGI. The CDR3 here is CASSYRDSYNSPLHF. The CDR3 DNA is TGTGCCAGCAGTTACCGAGACAGTTATAATTCACCCCTCCACTTT.

The chain couples TRBV6-5 to TRBJ2-5, with 12 positions matching TRBD2. The CDR3 covers 15 residues. The junction had 6 bases not matched to a gene; V was cut back by 5 bases and J by 5 bases. CDR1 and CDR2 (germline): MNHEY, SVGAGI. For the CDR3, the DNA is TGTGCCAGCAGTCTAAAACTAGCGGGAGGCGAGACCCAGTACTTC. Its translation is CASSLKLAGGETQYF.

V is TRBV9 and J is TRBJ2-7; 9 bases fit TRBD1. The CDR3 runs to 14 residues. Looked up from germline, CDR1 is SGDLS and CDR2 is YYNGEE. The junction had 7 bases not matched to a gene; V was cut back by 4 bases and J by 5 bases. The CDR3 loop reads CASSPGTGYHEQYF. The CDR3 DNA sequence: TGTGCCAGCAGCCCCGGGACAGGGTACCACGAGCAGTACTTC.

The chain joins TRBV6-5 to TRBJ2-3; D is unresolved. The CDR3 has 13 residues. Germline V gene lookup returns CDR1 MNHEY and CDR2 SVGAGI. V was clipped by 2 bases and J by 3 bases, with 6 bases between them. DNA for the CDR3: TGTGCCAGCAGTTACCGTCTGACAGATACGCAGTATTTT. It encodes CASSYRLTDTQYF.

This chain uses TRBV6-5 with TRBJ2-7; 8 bases agree with TRBD1. V was clipped by 6 bases and J by 6 bases; unmatched bases: 7. The CDR3 length is 13 residues. Germline V CDR1 and CDR2: MNHEY, SVGAGI. The CDR3 region has the DNA TGTGCCAGCAGATTACTCGGGACAGGCGAGCAGTACTTC. Protein: CASRLLGTGEQYF.

V gene TRBV2 combines with J gene TRBJ1-1; D may be TRBD1 (5 bases). The V and J ends lost 3 bases and 4 bases respectively, with 9 bases between them. CDR3 length: 13 residues. CDR1 SNHLY and CDR2 FYNNEI come from the germline V gene. CDR3 nucleotides: TGTGCCAGCAGTGATGTAGGGGTCACTGAAGCTTTCTTT. This gives the protein CASSDVGVTEAFF.

V usage is TRBV2 and J usage is TRBJ2-1; D possibly corresponds to TRBD1 (5 bases). V lost 7 bases, J lost 5 bases, and 15 bases lay in between. The CDR3 consists of 14 residues. In germline, CDR1 is SNHLY, CDR2 FYNNEI. Here the CDR3 reads CASIGWGGDNEQFF. Written as DNA, the CDR3 is TGTGCCAGCATAGGGTGGGGCGGTGACAATGAGCAGTTCTTC.

The gene calls are TRBV7-9 and TRBJ1-2; 10 bases are shared with TRBD1. V gave up 4 bases and J gave up 8 bases; unmatched junction bases: 10. This CDR3 is 15 amino acids long. Germline V gives CDR1 SEHNR, CDR2 FQNEAQ (reference sequence). The CDR3 nucleotides are TGTGCCAGCAGCTCGACCTCCGGGACAGGGGAGGGCTACACCTTC. Encoded protein: CASSSTSGTGEGYTF. Full variable domain (outside the CDR3, taken from reference TRBV7-9 and TRBJ1-2): DTGVSQNPRHKITKRGQNVTFRCDPISEHNRLYWYRQTLGQGPEFLTYFQNEAQLEKSRLLSDRFSAERPKGSFSTLEIQRTEQGDSAMYLCASSSTSGTGEGYTFGSGTRLTVV.

The rearrangement joins TRBV4-1 to TRBJ1-1; TRBD1 is a possible D gene (6 bases). The CDR3 loop spans 15 amino acids. The V and J ends lost 4 bases and 4 bases respectively, with 16 bases between them. Germline loops: CDR1 MGHRA, CDR2 YSYEKL. The CDR3 reads CASSLRGGGFTEAFF. The CDR3 nucleotides read TGCGCCAGCAGCCTTCGCGGGGGCGGTTTCACTGAAGCTTTCTTT.

Here the CDR3 reads CAISSDSYGYTF. The DNA of the CDR3 is TGTGCCATCAGTTCGGACAGTTATGGCTACACCTTC. V is TRBV10-3 and J is TRBJ1-2; weak D call: TRBD1 (6 bases). CDR3 length: 12 residues. CDR1 ENHRY and CDR2 SYGVKD come from the germline V gene. The V end was cut by 5 bases, the J end by 5 bases, with 9 bases between.

The sample holds one count of this clone. The chain couples TRBV27 to TRBJ2-3; no clear D. CDR1 MNHEY and CDR2 SMNVEV come from the germline V gene (reference sequence). The V end was cut by 5 bases, the J end by 2 bases, with 14 bases between. The CDR3 extends over 15 amino acids. The CDR3 is CASSPHSQITDTQYF. The CDR3 nucleotides are TGTGCCAGCAGTCCACATTCCCAGATCACAGATACGCAGTATTTT.